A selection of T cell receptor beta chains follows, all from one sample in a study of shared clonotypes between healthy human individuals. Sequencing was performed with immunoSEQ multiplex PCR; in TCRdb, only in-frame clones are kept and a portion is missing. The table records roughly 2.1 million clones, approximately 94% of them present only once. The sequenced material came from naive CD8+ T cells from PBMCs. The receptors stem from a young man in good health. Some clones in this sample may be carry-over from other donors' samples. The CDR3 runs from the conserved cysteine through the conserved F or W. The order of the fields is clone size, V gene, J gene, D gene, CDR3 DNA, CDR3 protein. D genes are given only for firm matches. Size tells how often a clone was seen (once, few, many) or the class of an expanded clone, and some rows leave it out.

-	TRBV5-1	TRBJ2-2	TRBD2	TGCGCCAGCACCTTGGGACTAGCGGGAGGTGCCGGGGAGCTGTTTTTT	CASTLGLAGGAGELFF
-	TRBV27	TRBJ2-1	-	TGTGCCAGCATGTCCTACAATGAGCAGTTCTTC	CASMSYNEQFF
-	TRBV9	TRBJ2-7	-	TGTGCCAGCAGCGTAGCGGCCAGCGGGTACGAGCAGTACTTC	CASSVAASGYEQYF
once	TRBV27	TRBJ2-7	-	TGTGCCAGCAGTTTATCGATACGGGGACCGACGTCCGAGCAGTACTTC	CASSLSIRGPTSEQYF
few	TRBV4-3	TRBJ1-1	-	TGCGCCAGCAGCCTGAGTCAAAACATGAACACTGAAGCTTTCTTT	CASSLSQNMNTEAFF
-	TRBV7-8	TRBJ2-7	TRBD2	TGTGCCAGCAGCCCTAGCCGGGGGGGAAATTCCTACGAGCAGTACTTC	CASSPSRGGNSYEQYF
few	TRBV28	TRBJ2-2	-	TGTGCCAGCAGTTTACGACAGCTGAACACCGGGGAGCTGTTTTTT	CASSLRQLNTGELFF
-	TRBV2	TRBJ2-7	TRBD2	TGTGCCAGCAGTGACGGCGGGAGGGTCTCCTACGAGCAGTACTTC	CASSDGGRVSYEQYF
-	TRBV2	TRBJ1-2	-	TGTGCCAACGACAAGGTTTTCCATGGCTACACCTTC	CANDKVFHGYTF
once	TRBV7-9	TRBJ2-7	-	TGTGCCAGCAGCCCAGGGTCCGAGCAGTACTTC	CASSPGSEQYF
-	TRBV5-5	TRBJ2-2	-	TGTGCCAGCAGCTTGTTGGTTCCGGGGTGGACCGGGGAGCTGTTTTTT	CASSLLVPGWTGELFF
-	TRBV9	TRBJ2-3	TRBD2	TGTGCCAGCAGCGGGGTATGGACTAGCGGCAGCACAGATACGCAGTATTTT	CASSGVWTSGSTDTQYF
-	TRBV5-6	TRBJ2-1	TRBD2	TGTGCCAGCAGCCGGAGGACTAGCGGGCCCTACAATGAGCAGTTCTTC	CASSRRTSGPYNEQFF
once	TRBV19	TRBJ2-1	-	TGTGCCAGCCGCCCGGCTAGCGGAGGGGGCCTAAATGAGCAGTTCTTC	CASRPASGGGLNEQFF
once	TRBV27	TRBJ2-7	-	TGTGCCAGTTCCCGGGACATCTCCTACGAGCAGTACTTC	CASSRDISYEQYF
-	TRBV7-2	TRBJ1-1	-	TGTGCCAGCAGCCTTACGCCCGTGAACACTGAAGCTTTCTTT	CASSLTPVNTEAFF
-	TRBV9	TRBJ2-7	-	TGTGCCAGCAGCGTAGGTCAGGCACCCTACGAGCAGTACTTC	CASSVGQAPYEQYF
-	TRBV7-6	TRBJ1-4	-	TGTGCCAGCAGCGCGTGGGATGTTAATGAAAAACTGTTTTTT	CASSAWDVNEKLFF
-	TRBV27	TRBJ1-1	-	TGTGCCAGCAGTCTCACAGGGCTAGGAACTGAAGCTTTCTTT	CASSLTGLGTEAFF
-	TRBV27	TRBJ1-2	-	TGTGCCAGCAGTTTGACCCCCTCGACAGGAAGTATGATCGGCTACACCTTC	CASSLTPSTGSMIGYTF
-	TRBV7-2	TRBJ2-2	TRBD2	TGTGCCAGCAGCTTAGTAGGGGGACTAGCAGGCACCGGGGAGCTGTTTTTT	CASSLVGGLAGTGELFF
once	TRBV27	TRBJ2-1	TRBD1	TGTGCCAGCAGTCCTTGGGTGAGGGGGCGAAATGAGCAGTTCTTC	CASSPWVRGRNEQFF